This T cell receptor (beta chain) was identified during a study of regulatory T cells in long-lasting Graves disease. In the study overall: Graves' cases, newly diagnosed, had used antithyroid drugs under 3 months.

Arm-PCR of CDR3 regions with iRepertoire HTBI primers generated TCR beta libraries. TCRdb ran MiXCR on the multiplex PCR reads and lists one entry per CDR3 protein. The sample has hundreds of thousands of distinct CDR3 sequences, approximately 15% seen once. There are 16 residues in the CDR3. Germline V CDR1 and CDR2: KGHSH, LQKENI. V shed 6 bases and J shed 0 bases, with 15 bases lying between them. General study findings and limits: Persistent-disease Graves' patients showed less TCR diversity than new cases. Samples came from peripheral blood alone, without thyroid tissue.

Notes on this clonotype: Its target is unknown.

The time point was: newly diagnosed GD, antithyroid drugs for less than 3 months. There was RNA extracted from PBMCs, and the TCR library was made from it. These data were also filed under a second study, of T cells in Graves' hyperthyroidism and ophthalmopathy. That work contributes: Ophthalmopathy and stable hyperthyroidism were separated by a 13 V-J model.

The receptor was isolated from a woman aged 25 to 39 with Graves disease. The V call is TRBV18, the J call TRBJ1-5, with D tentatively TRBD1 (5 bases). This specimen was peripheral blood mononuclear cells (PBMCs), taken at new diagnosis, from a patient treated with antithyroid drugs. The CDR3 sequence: CASSPPGVYSNQPQHF. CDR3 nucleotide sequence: TGTGCCAGCTCCCCGCCGGGGGTTTATAGCAATCAGCCCCAGCATTTT. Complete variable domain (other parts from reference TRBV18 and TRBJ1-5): NAGVMQNPRHLVRRRGQEARLRCSPMKGHSHVYWYRQLPEEGLKFMVYLQKENIIDESGMPKERFSAEFPKEGPSILRIQQVVRGDSAAYFCASSPPGVYSNQPQHFGDGTRLSIL.